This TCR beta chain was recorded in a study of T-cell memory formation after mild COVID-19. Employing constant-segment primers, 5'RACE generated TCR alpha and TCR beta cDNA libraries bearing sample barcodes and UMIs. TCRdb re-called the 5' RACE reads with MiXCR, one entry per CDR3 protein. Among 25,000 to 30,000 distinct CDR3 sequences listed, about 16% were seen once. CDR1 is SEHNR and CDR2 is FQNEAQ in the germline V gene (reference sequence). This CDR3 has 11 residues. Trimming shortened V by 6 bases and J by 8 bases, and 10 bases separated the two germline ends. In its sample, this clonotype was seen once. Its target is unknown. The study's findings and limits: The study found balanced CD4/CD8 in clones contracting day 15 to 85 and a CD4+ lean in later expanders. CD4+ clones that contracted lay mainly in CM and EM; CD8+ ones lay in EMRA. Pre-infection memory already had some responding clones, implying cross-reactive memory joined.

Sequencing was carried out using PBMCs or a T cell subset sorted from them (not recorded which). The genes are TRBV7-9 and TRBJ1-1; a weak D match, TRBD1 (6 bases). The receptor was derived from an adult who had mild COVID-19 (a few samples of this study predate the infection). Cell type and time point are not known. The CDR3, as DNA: TGTGCCAGCAGAAACAGGGAGGAAGCTTTCTTT. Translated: CASRNREEAFF.